This section outlines one TCR beta chain sequence together with its context. What it binds is unknown. This sample is part of a study of shared clonotypes between healthy human individuals. The study's findings and limits: Non-shared clonotypes displayed generation probabilities falling below those of clonotypes present in all four donors. Several donors showed sharing of about 5.5% of naive CD4 clonotypes. It was only blood that was sampled, and tissue repertoires likely differ.

Sequencing used immunoSEQ multiplex PCR; TCRdb keeps in-frame clones, though not all of them. The data show roughly 760,000 clones, over 65% seen once. Donors were healthy HIV-negative adults without recent acute infections or vaccinations. Germline CDR1 SGHDT, CDR2 YYEEEE. This CDR3 region has 15 residues. Between the trimmed V and J ends, which lost 0 bases and 3 bases, there was a span of 11 bases. This TCR was recovered from a young woman in good health. Material for sequencing was memory CD4+ T cells sorted from blood. The subset was: CD45RA-negative fraction. This chain links TRBV5-6 with TRBJ2-3; a possible D gene is TRBD2 (5 bases). CDR3 bases: TGTGCCAGCAGCTTGGGTCCGGGAAGGACAGATACGCAGTATTTT. Translating gives CASSLGPGRTDTQYF. The variable domain in full, completed from reference TRBV5-6 and TRBJ2-3, reads DAGVTQSPTHLIKTRGQQVTLRCSPKSGHDTVSWYQQALGQGPQFIFQYYEEEERQRGNFPDRFSGHQFPNYSSELNVNALLLGDSALYLCASSLGPGRTDTQYFGPGTRLTVL.